These 20 T cell receptor beta chains originate from one sample sequenced in a study of cytomegalovirus exposure and HLA in healthy donors. Primers included in the PCR were 60 Vbeta and 13 Jbeta primers. Assay used: immunoSEQ multiplex PCR; TCRdb lists only in-frame clones, some missing. The sample has about 160,000 clones, 65% to 80% seen once; the top ten hold 7%. The sample consisted of PBMCs. Receptors originate from a woman in her forties in good health and CMV-seropositive.

This clone was detected a few times. The gene calls are TRBV6-1 and TRBJ2-4; 8 bases align to TRBD1. This CDR3 region has 16 residues. V shed 2 bases, J shed 9 bases, and the junction held 12 bases outside the gene matches. The germline V gene has CDR1 MNHNS and CDR2 SASEGT. The CDR3 is CASSEWSSRGQVIQYF. The CDR3 DNA sequence: TGTGCCAGCAGTGAATGGAGTAGCAGGGGGCAAGTCATTCAGTACTTC.

The rearrangement joins TRBV7-9 to TRBJ1-2; 8 bases are a match to TRBD1. The CDR3 length is 14 residues. Losses at the gene ends were 4 bases for V and 4 bases for J; bases not matched to a gene: 5. Germline-derived CDR1 and CDR2 are SEHNR and FQNEAQ (reference sequence). The CDR3 DNA reads TGTGCCAGCAGCTACGGACAGGGCGGCTATGGCTACACCTTC. The encoded protein is CASSYGQGGYGYTF.

As for this clone: The junction does not match germline at one end; this may be a read error. CDR3: CSSSPVAATDEQFF. The CDR3 DNA reads TGTTCCAGCAGCCCCGTTGCGGCAACGGATGAGCAGTTCTTC. The rearrangement joins TRBV7-9 to TRBJ2-1; no reliable D call. The CDR3 length is 14 residues. CDR1 SEHNR and CDR2 FQNEAQ come from the germline V gene (reference sequence).

The CDR3 DNA is TGTGCCAGCGGGGGACAAAAAATCCATCCCCAGCATTTT. Translation: CASGGQKIHPQHF. V usage is TRBV6-1 and J usage is TRBJ1-5, with D perhaps matching TRBD1 (6 bases). V lost 8 bases and J lost 10, with 18 bases in between. This CDR3 has 13 amino acids. CDR1 is MNHNS, CDR2 SASEGT, per germline.

This clone was seen only a few times. J is TRBJ2-1 and V is TRBV5-4; 13 nucleotides match TRBD2. CDR1 SGHNT and CDR2 YYREEE come from the germline V gene (reference sequence). CDR3 length: 20 residues. The V gene end was trimmed by 4 bases and the J gene end by 1 base; junction bases not matched to a gene: 14. CDR3 sequence reads: CASSPPPGLAGFRSYNEQFF. The CDR3 DNA follows: TGTGCCAGCAGCCCGCCCCCGGGACTAGCGGGGTTTCGGTCCTACAATGAGCAGTTCTTC.

Comments on this clone: One end of the junction varies from germline; a read error may be responsible. The chain carries TRBV7-9 and TRBJ2-6, with TRBD1 matching 10 bases. This CDR3 spans 18 amino acids. The V gene's germline CDR1 is SEHNR and CDR2 FQNEAQ (reference sequence). The CDR3 spells CSSSLRQGASSGANVLTF. The CDR3 DNA is TGTTCCAGCAGCTTAAGACAGGGGGCCTCCTCTGGGGCCAACGTCCTGACTTTC.

The chain couples TRBV5-4 to TRBJ1-2; D is undetermined. Germline values: CDR1 SGHNT, CDR2 YYREEE (reference sequence). CDR3 length: 15 residues. V was shortened by 4 bases and J by 4 bases, with 17 bases between the two germline ends. CDR3 coding DNA: TGTGCCAGCAGCGCGGGCACGAACCAACGCTATGGCTACACCTTC. It codes for CASSAGTNQRYGYTF.

The gene calls are TRBV6-6 and TRBJ2-1, with D possibly TRBD2 on 5 matching bases. CDR3 length: 12 residues. The germline V and J ends were trimmed by 6 bases and 7 bases, with 10 bases remaining between them. Germline V gene data show CDR1 as MNHNY and CDR2 as SVGAGI (reference sequence). The CDR3 spells CASRWTANEQFF. CDR3 DNA sequence: TGTGCCAGCAGATGGACTGCTAATGAGCAGTTCTTC.

In nucleotides, the CDR3 is TGTGCCAGCAGCCAAGAATCTAGCGGGGCGGGGAGAGGGACCCAGTACTTC. Its protein is CASSQESSGAGRGTQYF. The V gene is TRBV4-2, the J gene TRBJ2-5; 9 positions agree with TRBD2. V dropped 0 bases and J dropped 7; count of bases not matched to a gene: 12. The CDR3 is made up of 17 amino acids. Germline V gives CDR1 LGHNA, CDR2 YNFKEQ.

A single count supports this clone. This rearrangement joins TRBV5-8 to TRBJ1-6, with D possibly being TRBD1 (5 bases). Deletions cut 1 base from V and 8 bases from J, with 13 bases between. This CDR3 region has 15 residues. CDR1 and CDR2 from the germline V gene are SGHTS and YDEGEE. DNA of the CDR3: TGTGCCAGCAGCTTGTTAGTCGGGGGATATTCACCCCTCCACTTT. Translating gives CASSLLVGGYSPLHF.

This clone was counted only a few times. The rearrangement joins TRBV7-2 to TRBJ1-5; D possibly corresponds to TRBD1 (5 bases). The germline V gene encodes CDR1 SGHTA and CDR2 FQGNSA. V was cut by 2 bases and J by 3 bases, with 8 bases left in between. This CDR3 contains 14 residues. The CDR3 bases are TGTGCCAGCAGCTTATGGGGACTCAATCAGCCCCAGCATTTT. It yields the protein CASSLWGLNQPQHF.

This clone was seen a handful of times. The rearrangement uses TRBV5-1 and TRBJ2-5; D is ambiguous. V lost 2 bases and J lost 3, with 14 bases in between. The CDR3 extends over 15 amino acids. CDR1 is SGHRS, CDR2 YFSETQ, per germline. CDR3 DNA: TGCGCCAGCAGCTTCTCGCCAGGTAGTAAAGAGACCCAGTACTTC. This translates into CASSFSPGSKETQYF. Looking up the rest from reference TRBV5-1 and TRBJ2-5 gives the full variable domain: KAGVTQTPRYLIKTRGQQVTLSCSPISGHRSVSWYQQTPGQGLQFLFEYFSETQRNKGNFPGRFSGRQFSNSRSEMNVSTLELGDSALYLCASSFSPGSKETQYFGPGTRLLVL.

This sequence joins TRBV6-5 and TRBJ1-1; no clear D. CDR1 is MNHEY, CDR2 SVGAGI, per germline. The germline V and J ends were trimmed by 2 bases and 5 bases, with 9 bases remaining between them. The CDR3 loop spans 13 amino acids. CDR3 loop: CASSYSVETEAFF. DNA for the CDR3: TGTGCCAGCAGTTACAGCGTGGAAACTGAAGCTTTCTTT.

V and J are TRBV7-8 and TRBJ2-2; 7 bases are shared with TRBD2. The junction had 11 bases not matched to a gene; V was cut back by 5 bases and J by 5 bases. CDR1 is SGHVS and CDR2 is FQNEAQ in the germline V gene. The CDR3 covers 16 residues. The CDR3: CASSHLAGVITGELFF. CDR3 nucleotide sequence: TGTGCCAGCAGCCATCTTGCGGGGGTAATTACCGGGGAGCTGTTTTTT.

V gene TRBV5-4 combines with J gene TRBJ2-1, with 11 bases identical to TRBD2. The ends lost 4 bases at V and 4 bases at J; junction bases unmatched: 13. Germline V gene sequence: CDR1 SGHNT, CDR2 YYREEE (reference sequence). CDR3 length: 18 amino acids. The CDR3 DNA follows: TGTGCCAGCAGCCATAGCGGGGGGGTATCATCTAAGTACAATGAGCAGTTCTTC. It specifies CASSHSGGVSSKYNEQFF.

This clone occurred a few times. J is TRBJ2-1 and V is TRBV9, with TRBD2 identical over 9 bases. The CDR3 sequence is 14 residues long. CDR1 and CDR2 from the germline V gene are SGDLS and YYNGEE. V gave up 2 bases and J gave up 6 bases; unmatched junction bases: 3. The CDR3 is CASSVSGGPNEQFF. The CDR3 nucleotides are TGTGCCAGCAGCGTTAGCGGGGGACCCAATGAGCAGTTCTTC.

The V gene is TRBV5-3, the J gene TRBJ2-7; D is unresolved. Being an ORF, TRBV5-3 has a function that is uncertain. Between the trimmed V and J ends, which lost 2 bases and 3 bases, there was a span of 12 bases. There are 14 residues in the CDR3. This CDR3 reads CARSFGAHYYEQYF. Written as DNA, the CDR3 is TGTGCCAGAAGCTTCGGAGCTCACTACTACGAGCAGTACTTC.

V usage is TRBV29-1 and J usage is TRBJ2-3, with 8 bases that match TRBD1. V shed 6 bases, J shed 5 bases, and the junction held 13 bases outside the gene matches. Germline CDR1 and CDR2: SQVTM and ANQGSEA. This CDR3 has 15 residues. The CDR3 DNA reads TGCAGCGTCGCTCCCACAGGGGGTGAGGGAGATACGCAGTATTTT. Protein sequence: CSVAPTGGEGDTQYF.

V and J are TRBV30 and TRBJ2-1; 14 bases match TRBD2. The V gene end was trimmed by 3 bases and the J gene end by 8 bases; junction bases not matched to a gene: 3. Germline loops: CDR1 GTSNPN, CDR2 SVGIG (reference sequence). The CDR3 spans 14 residues. The CDR3 sequence: CAWSRLAGGHEQFF. The CDR3 DNA reads as TGTGCCTGGAGCCGACTAGCGGGGGGGCATGAGCAGTTCTTC.

Comment on this clone: At one end, the junction sequence differs from germline, possibly due to a read error. The genes are TRBV6-1 and TRBJ2-4; weak D call: TRBD1 (5 bases). Germline values: CDR1 MNHNS, CDR2 SASEGT. The CDR3 consists of 15 residues. CDR3 nucleotide sequence: TGTGCCAGCAGTGACCGGGCTAAGGGGAAAAACAGTCAGTACTTC. This sequence encodes CASSDRAKGKNSQYF.